This T cell receptor beta chain was documented in a study of cytomegalovirus exposure and HLA in healthy donors. Study outcomes and limitations: HLA alleles were associated with 16,000 or so TCR beta sequences in a later analysis at 0.05 false discovery rate. Across HLA loci, a later analysis found differing TCR association rates, with DRB1 most and HLA-C fewest. It was 164 TCR beta chains that were listed as cytomegalovirus-associated.

The PCR used 60 Vbeta and 13 Jbeta primers. Source study methods: Tens of millions of unique TCR beta chains, 9 million to 11 million shared, were counted in a later analysis. The table came from immunoSEQ multiplex PCR; TCRdb's copy has only in-frame clones and leaves some out. V and J calls and clone size are copied from that table; D and trimming were computed from the DNA. Counted here are about 130,000 clones, over 70% occurring once; the ten biggest clones make up roughly 4%. With 4 bases clipped from V and 6 bases from J, the junction kept 9 bases outside the gene matches. In germline, CDR1 is MGHRA, CDR2 YSYEKL. CDR3 length: 17 residues. About this clone: The target antigen is unknown.

This sequence joins TRBV4-1 and TRBJ2-7; 16 bases align to TRBD2. Specimen: PBMCs. The TCR was taken from a woman between 40 and 55 years old in good health and CMV-seronegative. The CDR3 here is CASSLSGLAGGPSEQYF. The CDR3 DNA sequence: TGCGCCAGCAGCCTCTCGGGACTAGCGGGGGGGCCCAGCGAGCAGTACTTC.